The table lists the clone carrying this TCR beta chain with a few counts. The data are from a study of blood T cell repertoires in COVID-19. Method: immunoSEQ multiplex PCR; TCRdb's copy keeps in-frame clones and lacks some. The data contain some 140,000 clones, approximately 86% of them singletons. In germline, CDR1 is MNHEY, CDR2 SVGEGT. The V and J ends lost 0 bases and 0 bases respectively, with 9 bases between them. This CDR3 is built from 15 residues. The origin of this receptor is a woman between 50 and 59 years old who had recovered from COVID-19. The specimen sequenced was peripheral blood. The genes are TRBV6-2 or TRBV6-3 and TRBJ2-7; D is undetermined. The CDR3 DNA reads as TGTGCCAGCAGTTACTCCGGCAGGCGCTCCTACGAGCAGTACTTC. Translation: CASSYSGRRSYEQYF.